The rows below give T cell receptor beta chains drawn from one sample of a study of cytomegalovirus exposure and HLA in healthy donors. Some clones are missing from TCRdb's copy, which holds only in-frame ones; the method was immunoSEQ multiplex PCR. The sample records some 190,000 clones, 85% being singletons. Sequencing input: PBMCs. These receptors originate from a boy younger than 10 in good health and CMV-seronegative. Each CDR3 is given with its conserved first and last residue. Fields, in order: D gene, J gene, V gene, clone size, CDR3 protein, CDR3 DNA. D genes are given only for firm matches. Clone size, where shown, is once, few, many, or a class for clones that have expanded.

TRBD1 | TRBJ2-6 | TRBV9 | . | CASSVGDRLFRSGANVLTF | TGTGCCAGCAGCGTAGGGGACAGACTCTTTCGCTCTGGGGCCAACGTCCTGACTTTC
. | TRBJ1-2 | TRBV5-4 | . | CASSLQGNYGYTF | TGTGCCAGCAGCTTGCAGGGAAACTATGGCTACACCTTC
. | TRBJ2-7 | TRBV19 | . | CASSIGEAYEQYF | TGTGCCAGTAGTATAGGGGAGGCCTACGAGCAGTACTTC
. | TRBJ1-1 | TRBV6-5 | . | CASSIQGNTEAFF | TGTGCCAGCAGTATACAGGGGAACACTGAAGCTTTCTTT
. | TRBJ1-1 | TRBV20-1 | . | CSARDLRQPFF | TGCAGTGCTAGAGATTTGAGACAGCCATTCTTT
TRBD1 | TRBJ1-2 | TRBV5-4 | once | CASSFNRQGKTANYGYTF | TGTGCCAGCAGCTTCAATAGACAGGGGAAGACGGCTAACTATGGCTACACCTTC
. | TRBJ1-1 | TRBV4-1 | . | CASSQVFRGGQGAFF | TGCGCCAGCAGCCAAGTTTTCCGCGGGGGTCAGGGCGCTTTCTTT
. | TRBJ2-3 | TRBV7-9 | few | CASSRRARGPGDTQYF | TGTGCCAGCAGCAGAAGGGCGCGGGGGCCCGGGGATACGCAGTATTTT
. | TRBJ2-2 | TRBV27 | . | CASSQGRENTGELFF | TGTGCCAGCAGCCAAGGACGGGAGAACACCGGGGAGCTGTTTTTT
TRBD1 | TRBJ1-1 | TRBV12-5 | . | CASGLVYSRDRGLGTEAFF | TGTGCTAGTGGTTTGGTCTACTCAAGGGACAGGGGGCTAGGAACTGAAGCTTTCTTT
TRBD2 | TRBJ2-7 | TRBV5-1 | . | CASSLEVAGSYEQYF | TGCGCCAGCAGCTTGGAAGTAGCGGGGTCCTACGAGCAGTACTTC
TRBD2 | TRBJ2-5 | TRBV6-1 | . | CASSERASGLQETQYF | TGTGCCAGCAGTGAAAGGGCTAGCGGCCTCCAAGAGACCCAGTACTTC
TRBD1 | TRBJ1-1 | TRBV7-9 | . | CSSSLVTGVVTEAFF | TGTTCCAGCAGCTTAGTCACAGGGGTCGTCACTGAAGCTTTCTTT
. | TRBJ2-1 | TRBV25-1 | . | CASSELSSVAYNEQFF | TGTGCCAGCAGTGAATTATCGAGTGTTGCCTACAATGAGCAGTTCTTC
. | TRBJ1-4 | TRBV6-1 | . | CASSEEVFGAFVEKLFF | TGTGCCAGCAGTGAAGAAGTGTTTGGGGCATTCGTGGAAAAACTGTTTTTT
. | TRBJ2-3 | TRBV5-1 | . | CASSLAGGYSTDTQYF | TGCGCCAGCAGCTTGGCCGGAGGGTACTCCACAGATACGCAGTATTTT
. | TRBJ1-4 | TRBV4-1 | once | CASSQVEANEKLFF | TGCGCCAGCAGCCAAGTGGAGGCTAATGAAAAACTGTTTTTT
. | TRBJ2-1 | TRBV11-2 | . | CASSFSGYEQFF | TGTGCCAGCAGCTTTAGTGGTTATGAGCAGTTCTTC
. | TRBJ2-3 | TRBV7-8 | once | CASSSLPPVADTQYF | TGTGCCAGCAGCTCCCTCCCCCCGGTGGCAGATACGCAGTATTTT
TRBD1 | TRBJ1-6 | TRBV28 | few | CASSLGQGARWNSPLHF | TGTGCCAGCAGCCTAGGGCAGGGGGCTCGGTGGAATTCACCCCTCCACTTT
TRBD2 | TRBJ2-5 | TRBV5-8 | few | CASSLGLAGGEETQYF | TGTGCCAGCAGCCTAGGACTAGCGGGGGGTGAGGAGACCCAGTACTTC